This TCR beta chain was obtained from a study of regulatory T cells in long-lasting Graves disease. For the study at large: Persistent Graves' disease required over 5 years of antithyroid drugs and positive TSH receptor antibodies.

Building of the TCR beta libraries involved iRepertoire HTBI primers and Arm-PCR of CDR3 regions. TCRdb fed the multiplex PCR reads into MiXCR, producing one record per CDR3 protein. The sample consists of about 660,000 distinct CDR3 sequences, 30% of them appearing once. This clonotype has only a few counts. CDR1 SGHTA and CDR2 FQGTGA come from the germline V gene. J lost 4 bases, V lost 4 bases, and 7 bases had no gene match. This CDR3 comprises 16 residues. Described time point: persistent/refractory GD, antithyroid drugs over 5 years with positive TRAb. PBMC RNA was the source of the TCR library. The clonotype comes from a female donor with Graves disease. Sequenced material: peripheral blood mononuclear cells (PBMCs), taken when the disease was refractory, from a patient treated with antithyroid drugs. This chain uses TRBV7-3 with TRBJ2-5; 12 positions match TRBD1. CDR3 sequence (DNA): TGTGCCAGCAGCTGGGGGGACAGGGGGCACCGAGAGACCCAGTACTTC. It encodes CASSWGDRGHRETQYF.